These T cell receptor beta chains were read from a single sample in a study of blood T cell repertoires in COVID-19. Sequencing used immunoSEQ multiplex PCR; TCRdb keeps in-frame clones, though not all of them. The data show fewer than 200,000 clones, with 86% seen just once and around 20% held by the top ten. The sequenced sample consisted of peripheral blood. The receptor set was obtained from a man between 65 and 80 years old with active or convalescent COVID-19. Each CDR3 is given with its conserved first and last residue. The D gene is left open where the match is weak. Clone size is shown for a subset of rows, as once, few, many or a class of expanded clone.

d_gene | len | j_gene | abundance | v_gene | CDR3nt | CDR3aa
- | 15 | TRBJ2-1 | - | TRBV4-3 | TGCGCCAGCAGCCAAGAACTAATTCGGGTCAATGAGCAGTTCTTC | CASSQELIRVNEQFF
- | 14 | TRBJ1-2 | - | TRBV14 | TGTGCCAGCAGCCAAGAACAGAGCCCCTATGGCTACACCTTC | CASSQEQSPYGYTF
- | 13 | TRBJ1-2 | - | TRBV6-2/TRBV6-3 | TGTGCCAGCAGTTACTCTCCCGGGTATGGCTACACCTTC | CASSYSPGYGYTF
TRBD2 | 16 | TRBJ2-5 | - | TRBV3-1/TRBV3-2 | TGTGCCAGCAGCCTATCGGGTAGCGGGAGGCGGGAGACCCAGTACTTC | CASSLSGSGRRETQYF
- | 15 | TRBJ1-2 | - | TRBV29-1 | TGCAGCGTTGAAGGGGTGCGGAATCCTAACTATGGCTACACCTTC | CSVEGVRNPNYGYTF
- | 13 | TRBJ1-5 | - | TRBV28 | TGTGCCATATCCCGGGGGAGCAATCAGCCCCAGCATTTT | CAISRGSNQPQHF
TRBD1 | 15 | TRBJ2-5 | - | TRBV7-3 | TGTGCCAGCAGCAAACAGGGGACCTCCCGAGAGACCCAGTACTTC | CASSKQGTSRETQYF
- | 14 | TRBJ1-5 | - | TRBV6-5 | TGTGCCAGCAAGGCGCAGGGAAGGGGTCAGCCCCAGCATTTT | CASKAQGRGQPQHF
- | 15 | TRBJ1-5 | - | TRBV6-2/TRBV6-3 | TGTGCCAGCAACCCGGACGGGGTTAGCAATCAGCCCCAGCATTTT | CASNPDGVSNQPQHF
- | 11 | TRBJ2-7 | - | TRBV28 | TGTGCCAGCAGTCTAGCAAGGGAGCAGTACTTC | CASSLAREQYF
- | 15 | TRBJ2-7 | - | TRBV18 | TGTGCCAGTCGGGCCGAGAGGGTAGGGTCCTACGAGCAGTACTTC | CASRAERVGSYEQYF
- | 14 | TRBJ2-1 | few | TRBV27 | TGTGCCAGCAGTCCACAGGGTCCCTACAATGAGCAGTTCTTC | CASSPQGPYNEQFF
- | 16 | TRBJ1-4 | - | TRBV28 | TGTGCCAGCATGTTCAGGGTGGATGCAACTAATGAAAAACTGTTTTTT | CASMFRVDATNEKLFF
- | 14 | TRBJ2-2 | few | TRBV2 | TGTGCCAGCAGTGAAAGAGGGTACACCGGGGAGCTGTTTTTT | CASSERGYTGELFF
- | 13 | TRBJ1-1 | - | TRBV19 | TGTGCCAGTAGTACTACAGGGTACCCTGAAGCTTTCTTT | CASSTTGYPEAFF
- | 17 | TRBJ2-1 | - | TRBV4-1 | TGCGCCAGCAGCCAAGATGAAGGGAGTGGGGCCTACAATGAGCAGTTCTTC | CASSQDEGSGAYNEQFF
TRBD1 | 14 | TRBJ1-2 | - | TRBV12-5 | TGTGCTAGTGGTTTGTGGGGGACAGTTGGGGGCTACACCTTC | CASGLWGTVGGYTF
- | 15 | TRBJ1-2 | - | TRBV4-3 | TGCGCCAGCAGCCAAGATCGAAAGGGAGTATATGGCTACACCTTC | CASSQDRKGVYGYTF
TRBD1 | 15 | TRBJ1-6 | - | TRBV6-5 | TGTGCCAGCAGTTGGGGGGACAGGGGTAGGTCACCCCTCCACTTT | CASSWGDRGRSPLHF